This record concerns one T cell receptor beta chain sequence. The antigen this receptor binds is unknown. Libraries were constructed by the immunoSEQ multiplex PCR assay. The multiplex PCR relied on a mix of 60 forward primers for TCR Vbeta segments and 13 reverse primers for TCR Jbeta segments. The CDR3 region of rearranged TCR beta genes was amplified from genomic DNA by a multiplex PCR assay. On the Illumina HiSeq System, the amplified TCR beta libraries were sequenced as 87-base-pair reads. Regarding the original processing steps: In a later analysis, 80 million or so unique TCR beta chains were counted across the roughly 670 repertoires, and around 10 million of these chains were shared by at least two donors. A nearest-neighbor algorithm error-corrected the raw reads and collapsed the reads into unique sequences, merging closely related sequences to remove PCR and sequencing errors. V, D and J gene segments were assigned by aligning CDR3 sequences to IMGT reference sequences. Each retained sequence needed at least a six-nucleotide match to both a V gene segment and a J gene segment. Rearrangements were called productive when the CDR3 lacked stop codons and stayed in frame with V and J; all others were non-productive. Following IMGT convention, CDR3 was defined as the stretch from the second conserved V-encoded cysteine up to the conserved J-encoded phenylalanine. Sequences without an unambiguous match to a single V gene segment were excluded from the earlier analysis of 450 to 650 of the donors. An earlier analysis of 500 to 600 of the donors classified V segments as functional when productive rearrangements were above 56.7% and as segregating when the standard deviation between donors was above 5%. A statistical classification framework was built to diagnose cytomegalovirus status from the catalog of TCR beta chain sequences. A later analysis assigned V and J genes by comparing TCR nucleotide sequences with IMGT/GENE-DB human TR gene sequences. Using the TCRdist pipeline, a later analysis assigned CDR3 sequences along with most-parsimonious VDJ recombination scenarios. In a later analysis, every TCR beta chain was defined by the combination of its CDR3 amino acid sequence and its V-gene family, and reads without a unique V-gene family were dropped. As a way to deal with suspected cross-contamination and a sequencing artifact, a later analysis dropped 450 to 600 nucleotide sequences that were highly shared and had low generation probability. In a later analysis, a clonal expansion index was calculated for each public chain from normalized within-repertoire ranks of inferred template counts. A later analysis computed generation probabilities with a VDJ recombination model fitted to out-of-frame rearrangements, and checked the results against IGoR. A later analysis scored TCR-TCR, TCR-HLA and TCR-CMV co-occurrence with hypergeometric tests, applying a repertoire-size bias correction to TCR pairs. To estimate false discovery rates, a later analysis permuted the HLA or CMV assignments 20 times. In a later analysis, co-occurring TCRs were grouped using DBSCAN, and TCRdist sequence similarity was added for clustering within HLA-allele-positive subsets. For co-occurrence clustering, repertoires with fewer than 30,000 or more than 120,000 public chains were excluded, along with five repertoires with anomalous nucleotide sharing. Entries here come from immuneACCESS through TCRdb and include only in-frame sequences with V and J called. Some clones fail to appear in such tables; in the studies checked, an unresolved V gene covers under half of the shortfall, and the cause of the remainder is unknown. That table supplies the V and J calls and clone size; D and trimming were determined from the DNA. The sample table records some 120,000 clones. About 3.8% of the sample rests with the top ten.

The CDR3 contains 16 residues, cysteine and phenylalanine counted. Only the CDR3 portion is preserved as DNA: 48 bases, with reading frame beginning at the first base. At the junction V is shortened by 0 bases and J by 1 base, with 12 bases in between. CDR1 and CDR2 are drawn from the germline V gene (reference sequence): LNHNV, YYDKDF. In total, just over 650 healthy bone marrow donors made up the cohort. All cohort members were sampled while nominally healthy, although unrecorded immune exposures were likely present. The donor was CMV seronegative and was included in the group of over 300 seronegative cohort members. Every donor gave a peripheral blood sample, and the peripheral blood mononuclear cells from that sample were used for TCR beta sequencing. The Qiagen DNeasy Blood Extraction Kit was used to extract genomic DNA from the blood cell samples. This entry is derived from a study of cytomegalovirus exposure and HLA in healthy donors (dated by TCRdb to the late 2010s). Regarding the complete study: According to an earlier analysis of a few hundred of the donors, roughly 180 million T cells yielded approximately 120 million unique TCR beta sequences and about 300 Gb of sequence data. Around 300 gigabases of sequencing data and tens of millions of unique TCR sequences were included in an early release covering about 620 HLA-typed donors. Among the roughly 370 genotyped donors, roughly 80% belonged to the genetic ancestry cluster associated with self-reported Caucasian donors. The study aimed to test whether signatures of past pathogen exposure could be identified by cataloging public T cell receptors. The study used immunosequencing to profile the T cell repertoires of approximately 640 subjects and linked those repertoires to cytomegalovirus serostatus. Along with the approximately 700-subject first cohort, a separate validation cohort of more than 90 different subjects was used. The study combined high-throughput TCR immunosequencing, statistical association of individual TCRs with disease status, and machine learning to predict cytomegalovirus infection status. A later analysis re-examined previously published TCR beta repertoires from 500 to 700 donors and added high-resolution HLA genotyping to investigate patterns of TCR occurrence. Rather than drawing on any new phenotypic data, the later analysis identified candidate immune exposures from TCR beta sequences and the way those sequences occurred across donors. To decide whether each TCR beta V gene segment behaved as functional or pseudogenic, an earlier analysis of some 570 of the donors relied on high-throughput TCR beta sequencing. Alongside the repertoire data, information on donor age, sex, ethnicity and CMV serostatus was compiled. In a later genetic analysis, genome-wide SNP genotypes for about 55% of the roughly 700 donors were used, and that subset was treated as a discovery cohort. All discovery cohort repertoires had been generated using a single sequencing platform. HLA typing covered class I and class II loci at four-digit resolution. Typing coverage differed by locus: A, B, C, DRB1 and DQB1 were typed in roughly 629-640 donors, DQA1 in about 510, DPA1 in approximately 600, and DPB1 in just under 480. A handful of DR-DQ haplotypes were handled as single units for association and clustering because linkage in the cohort was strong. Among about 400 genotyped donors of the cohort, an average of approximately 240,000 unique TCR beta nucleotide sequences was sequenced per donor, of which 15% to 20% were non-productive.

The paper as a whole reports these results and caveats: A further reported finding was that TCR beta sequences accurately predicted the HLA-A and HLA-B alleles for most subjects in the first cohort. A total of 150 to 200 TCR beta chains were listed by the study as associated with cytomegalovirus. Immune exposure information for the cohort was limited to CMV serostatus. A later analysis found that HLA-associated TCR beta chains were more clonally expanded and had lower generation probabilities than equally common non-associated chains. In this cohort, only TCR beta chains were sequenced, and detectable features were limited by the absence of alpha or paired-chain data. In vitro tests confirmed that a few of the cytomegalovirus-associated TCR beta chains recognize cytomegalovirus antigens. Because HLA typing was unavailable for some donors at each locus, only the typed subset was used in association tests. Compared with the roughly 720-donor mean, donors in an Asian-associated ancestry cluster had fewer N-insertions in productive TCRs, according to a later genetic analysis. The 87-base-pair reads could not distinguish some IMGT-functional V segments, including TRBV6-2 and TRBV6-3, so those segments were excluded. In a later analysis, TCR association rates were found to vary across HLA loci, with the most associated TCRs seen for DRB1 alleles and the fewest for HLA-C alleles. The classifier was reported to diagnose cytomegalovirus status with high specificity and sensitivity in both the original cohort and the validation cohort. The presence/absence analyses assumed that sequencing depth was roughly uniform across donors, and that assumption may not be true. A cluster of highly shared sequence variants was judged likely to represent a technical artifact of the sequencing pipeline. According to the authors, the approach could potentially be generalized to other disease states and immunological phenotypes. The earlier analysis of fewer than 750 of the donors excluded fewer than 20 rarely observed V segments, including chromosome 9 orphons, because counts were too low. Most TCR sequences were seen in very few donors, while some public TCRs were found in many individuals. In a later analysis, most CMV-associated TCR beta chains were found to appear HLA-restricted, with HLA associations seemingly driven largely by CMV exposure. According to a later analysis, parvovirus B19, influenza, CMV and Epstein-Barr virus appeared linked to several top co-occurrence clusters. An earlier analysis of 587 of the donors showed that most TCR beta V segments appeared in productive rearrangements either about 90% or about 30% of the time, which broadly matched IMGT annotations. A later analysis associated about 17,000 TCR beta sequences with specific HLA alleles at a false discovery rate of 0.05. V-gene and J-gene trimming of TCR beta chains was associated with a missense DCLRE1C variant in a later genetic analysis, and the association was replicated in an independent cohort. Correlated functional status among segregating V segments might be attributable to linkage disequilibrium, but an unknown experimental factor could not be ruled out. Strong co-occurrence of HLA alleles, especially DR and DQ, made assigning TCR associations to individual alleles difficult.

Sample: PBMCs. This sequence originates from a man aged 25-45 years in good health and CMV-seronegative. Recombination linked TRBV15 to TRBJ2-5, and perhaps TRBD1 as D gene, on 6 matching bases. The encoded CDR3 is CATSRDRTEVQETQYF. The base sequence is TGTGCCACCAGCAGAGATCGGACAGAGGTCCAAGAGACCCAGTACTTC.